Presented here are 18 T cell receptor beta chains from one specimen sequenced in a study of blood T cells in healthy people across ages. The authors ran a second PCR of 7 to 11 cycles using a sample-barcoded 5' primer and a J-beta primer mix. TCRdb re-derived calls from the 5' RACE reads in MiXCR, one entry per CDR3 protein. The sample records about 1,800,000 distinct CDR3 sequences, 25% to 30% being singletons. Sequenced input: blood. Receptor source: a woman younger than 45 in good health.

In its sample, this clonotype was seen a few times. A read error may account for a junction end that differs from germline. V usage is TRBV11-2 and J usage is TRBJ2-3; maybe TRBD1 (7 bases). This CDR3 contains 16 residues. In germline, CDR1 is SGHAT, CDR2 FQNNGV. CDR3 DNA: TGCGCCAGCAGCCCCTTGACAGGGAGGAGGCCAGATACGCAGTATTTT. Encoded protein: CASSPLTGRRPDTQYF.

A remark on this clonotype: An end of the junction differs from the germline gene, which may be a read error. This chain joins TRBV6-5 and TRBJ2-3, with 11 bases fitting TRBD2. CDR1 is MNHEY and CDR2 is SVGAGI in the germline V gene. This CDR3 is built from 14 residues. CDR3: CASKTSGIRDTRYF. The CDR3 region has the DNA TGTGCCAGCAAGACTAGCGGGATTAGGGATACGCGGTATTTT.

The table lists this clonotype with a few counts. The rearrangement uses TRBV20-1 and TRBJ2-7, with D perhaps matching TRBD2 (5 bases). From germline, CDR1 is DFQATT and CDR2 SNEGSKA (reference sequence). The V end lost 4 bases, the J end lost 9 bases, and 16 bases lay between the germline ends. The CDR3 runs to 12 residues. The CDR3 loop reads CSATIVSEGQYF. The CDR3 bases are TGCAGTGCTACCATAGTGTCAGAGGGGCAGTACTTC.

The chain combines TRBV14 with TRBJ2-1; D gene unclear. Germline V CDR1 and CDR2: SGHDN, FVKESK. This CDR3 comprises 14 residues. Between the trimmed V and J ends, which lost 1 base and 8 bases, there was a span of 12 bases. As DNA, the CDR3 is TGTGCCAGCAGCCAAGGTCAACAGTTCGATGAGCAGTTCTTC. It specifies CASSQGQQFDEQFF.

The gene calls are TRBV7-2 and TRBJ2-1, with D possibly being TRBD1 or TRBD2 (5 bases each). This CDR3 is 15 amino acids long. Germline-derived CDR1 and CDR2 are SGHTA and FQGNSA. V lost 8 bases and J lost 0, with 14 bases in between. The CDR3 nucleotides are TGTGCCAGCGGCCATGGGACCAGCTCCTACAATGAGCAGTTCTTC. Protein sequence: CASGHGTSSYNEQFF.

This sequence joins TRBV7-2 and TRBJ1-2; TRBD1 matches at 9 bases. The trim removed 5 bases at V and 0 bases at J, leaving 7 bases unmatched. Germline values: CDR1 SGHTA, CDR2 FQGNSA. The CDR3 totals 16 residues. CDR3 protein: CASSDGQGRSNYGYTF. The CDR3 region has the DNA TGTGCCAGCAGCGACGGACAGGGGAGGTCTAACTATGGCTACACCTTC.

The chain links TRBV28 to TRBJ2-7, with D perhaps TRBD1 or TRBD2 (6 bases each). V was cut by 5 bases and J by 6 bases, with 14 bases left in between. Germline loops: CDR1 MDHEN, CDR2 SYDVKM. CDR3 length: 13 amino acids. The CDR3 spells CASSLAWGREQYF. As DNA, the CDR3 is TGTGCCAGCAGTCTAGCGTGGGGGCGCGAGCAGTACTTC.

This clonotype was counted only a few times. This chain joins TRBV5-1 and TRBJ1-1; TRBD1 agrees at 9 bases. Trimming cost V 4 bases and J 2 bases; bases outside gene matches: 6. There are 15 residues in the CDR3. Per germline, CDR1 SGHRS and CDR2 YFSETQ. The CDR3 reads CASSPTTGGNTEAFF. The CDR3 DNA reads TGCGCCAGCAGCCCCACGACAGGGGGAAACACTGAAGCTTTCTTT.

Turning to this clonotype: Possible read error: a much larger clone is one base away. CDR3 loop: CSVKVSTEAFF. DNA of the CDR3: TGCAGCGTTAAGGTGAGCACTGAAGCTTTCTTT. The chain recombines TRBV29-1 with TRBJ1-1; D is undetermined. The CDR3 loop spans 11 amino acids. The V end lost 5 bases, the J end lost 4 bases, and 8 bases lay between the germline ends. Germline V gives CDR1 SQVTM, CDR2 ANQGSEA.

This clonotype showed up just a few times. The CDR3: CATSRPGENNEQFF. The DNA for the CDR3 is TGTGCCACCAGCCGCCCGGGAGAAAACAATGAGCAGTTCTTC. V usage is TRBV15 and J usage is TRBJ2-1, with D possibly TRBD2 on 6 matching bases. The V end was cut by 5 bases, the J end by 5 bases, with 13 bases between. This CDR3 spans 14 amino acids. Per the germline V gene, CDR1 is LNHNV and CDR2 is YYDKDF (reference sequence).

This clonotype was counted once. The junction departs from the called germline gene at one end, perhaps through a read error. The chain has TRBV18 and TRBJ2-5; D is possibly TRBD1 (6 bases). The germline V gene has CDR1 KGHSH and CDR2 LQKENI. The CDR3 runs 16 residues. This CDR3 is CASSSYSTGSSYEQDF. CDR3 DNA: TGTGCCAGCTCGTCGTATAGCACAGGGTCTTCTTACGAGCAGGACTTC.

The table lists this clonotype with a few counts. The chain links TRBV28 to TRBJ2-5; no firm D call. The CDR3 totals 13 residues. The germline V gene encodes CDR1 MDHEN and CDR2 SYDVKM. V lost 5 bases and J lost 7, with 14 bases in between. The CDR3 here is CASSPPSPRTQYF. CDR3 DNA sequence: TGTGCCAGCAGTCCCCCGAGCCCAAGGACCCAGTACTTC.

V gene TRBV6-5 combines with J gene TRBJ1-6; 7 bases map to TRBD1. The CDR3 totals 15 residues. CDR1 and CDR2 from the germline V gene are MNHEY and SVGAGI. V shed 6 bases, J shed 8 bases, and the junction held 10 bases outside the gene matches. CDR3 residues: CASSRPTGVDSPLHF. The CDR3 nucleotides are TGTGCCAGCAGCAGACCTACAGGGGTTGATTCACCCCTCCACTTT.

In this sample, this clonotype turned up many times. The V and J genes are TRBV6-5 and TRBJ2-3; D remains ambiguous. The CDR3 spans 13 residues. The V end lost 0 bases, the J end lost 2 bases, and 3 bases lay between the germline ends. Germline assignment: CDR1 MNHEY and CDR2 SVGAGI. The CDR3 sequence is CASSYSNTDTQYF. The CDR3 nucleotides are TGTGCCAGCAGTTACTCCAACACAGATACGCAGTATTTT.

This clonotype was seen at least ten times. V and J are TRBV7-3 and TRBJ2-1; tentatively, D is TRBD1 or TRBD2 (6 bases each). Trimming left V 5 bases short and J 0 bases short, with 14 bases between. The CDR3 consists of 16 residues. In germline, CDR1 is SGHTA, CDR2 FQGTGA. CDR3 DNA: TGTGCCAGCAGCCTGGACGGGGGCGCCTCCTACAATGAGCAGTTCTTC. This encodes CASSLDGGASYNEQFF.

This clonotype was recorded many times. The V gene is TRBV6-5, the J gene TRBJ2-1; D gene unclear. CDR3 length: 16 residues. Looked up from germline, CDR1 is MNHEY and CDR2 is SVGAGI. V shed 5 bases and J shed 0 bases, with 14 bases lying between them. The CDR3: CASSPDGLSSYNEQFF. CDR3 sequence (DNA): TGTGCCAGCAGTCCGGACGGGCTTAGCTCCTACAATGAGCAGTTCTTC.

V gene TRBV20-1 combines with J gene TRBJ2-7; D remains unclear. CDR1 and CDR2 (germline): DFQATT, SNEGSKA (reference sequence). Trimming removed 0 bases at V and 5 bases at J, with 20 bases between. The CDR3 sequence is 16 residues long. CDR3 residues: CSARDQFGSVWNEQYF. The CDR3 DNA sequence: TGCAGTGCTAGAGATCAATTCGGAAGCGTCTGGAACGAGCAGTACTTC.

V is TRBV27 and J is TRBJ2-4; a weak D match, TRBD1 (5 bases). The length of the CDR3 is 16 residues. Trimming cost V 7 bases and J 5 bases, with 21 bases left between them. Germline V CDR1 and CDR2: MNHEY, SMNVEV (reference sequence). CDR3 in amino acids: CASTRLTEIGQNIQYF. CDR3 nucleotide sequence: TGTGCCAGCACCCGACTGACAGAGATTGGCCAAAACATTCAGTACTTC.